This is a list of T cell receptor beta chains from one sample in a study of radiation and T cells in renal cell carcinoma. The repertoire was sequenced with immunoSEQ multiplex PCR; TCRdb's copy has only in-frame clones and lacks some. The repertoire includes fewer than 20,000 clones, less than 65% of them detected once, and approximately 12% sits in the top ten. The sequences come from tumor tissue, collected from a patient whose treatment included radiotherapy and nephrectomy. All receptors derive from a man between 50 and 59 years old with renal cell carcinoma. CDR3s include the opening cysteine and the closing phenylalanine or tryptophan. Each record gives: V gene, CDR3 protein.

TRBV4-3,CASSLLRWDTGELFF
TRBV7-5,CARSFLSIGGYYSNQPQHF
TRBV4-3,CASGRDRGYEQYF
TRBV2,CASSRGISQPQHF
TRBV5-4,CASSSNAGEQYF
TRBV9,CASSFRHNTEAFF
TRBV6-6,CASSYSGSGGRNEQYF
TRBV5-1,CASSLEVGQVGYTF
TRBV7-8,CASSLTRGRFGYNEQFF
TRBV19,CASRPPGLHTDTQYF
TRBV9,CASSAAPGAGGETQYF
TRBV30,CAWSVRDRVNSPLHF
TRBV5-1,CASSLIPGGPVGANVLTF
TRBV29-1,CSVRAGETQYF
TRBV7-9,CASSRLAGLQSTDTQYF
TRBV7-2,CASSRTGGSDNYGYTF
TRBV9,CASSVYGEPGGTQYF
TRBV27,CASSSKAGPGETQYF
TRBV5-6,CASSFETQRPADTQYF